These 3 T cell receptor beta chains were all obtained from the same sample, sequenced in a study of regulatory T cells in long-lasting Graves disease. Building of the TCR beta libraries involved iRepertoire HTBI primers and Arm-PCR of CDR3 regions. TCRdb ran MiXCR on the multiplex PCR reads and lists one entry per CDR3 protein. The table has some 420,000 distinct CDR3 sequences, under 25% seen once; the top ten hold under 15%. The time point denotes: persistent/refractory GD, antithyroid drugs over 5 years with positive TRAb. The TCR library was made from RNA extracted from PBMCs. Sequencing used peripheral blood mononuclear cells (PBMCs), obtained when the disease was refractory, from a patient treated with antithyroid drugs. Source of these receptors: a female donor with Graves disease.

This clonotype was seen a single time. CDR3 DNA sequence: TGTGCCAGCTCCCTTGGGTCCGGGACTACGGGAGTAAATGAGCAGTTCTTC. Its translation is CASSLGSGTTGVNEQFF. This chain joins TRBV2 and TRBJ2-1; TRBD2 matches at 7 bases. CDR1 and CDR2 (germline): SNHLY, FYNNEI. This CDR3 has 17 amino acids. V lost 8 bases and J lost 7; bases outside the gene matches: 20.

This clonotype was observed at least ten times. The chain is built from TRBV12-3 or TRBV12-4 and TRBJ1-4; D is ambiguous. V lost 6 bases and J lost 6, with 14 bases in between. The CDR3 is made up of 14 amino acids. The CDR3 sequence: CASRLGNAHEKLFF. In nucleotides, the CDR3 is TGTGCCAGCAGACTCGGGAATGCGCATGAAAAACTGTTTTTT.

This clonotype was detected ten times or more. The rearrangement joins TRBV5-1 to TRBJ1-1; unclear D gene. CDR1 and CDR2 from the germline V gene are SGHRS and YFSETQ. V shed 0 bases and J shed 6 bases, with 15 bases lying between them. This CDR3 has 15 residues. The CDR3 is CASSLVGSEVSEAFF. Here the CDR3 DNA reads TGCGCCAGCAGCTTGGTGGGCAGTGAAGTCTCTGAAGCTTTCTTT.